The rows below give T cell receptor beta chains drawn from one sample of a study of CD8+ T cells in alopecia areata. Generated by immunoSEQ multiplex PCR, the TCRdb table keeps only in-frame clones and is missing some. The data contain approximately 300,000 clones, 58% of them singletons. Sequenced material: CD4+ T cells sorted from blood, taken at week 24, from a patient treated with tofacitinib. The receptors derive from a human donor with alopecia areata. CDR3s include the opening cysteine and the closing phenylalanine or tryptophan. A D gene is named only where the DNA matches it firmly. For some rows the clone size is stated as once, few or many, or as a class when expanded; others skip it.

V gene	CDR3 length	clone size	J gene	D gene	CDR3 protein	CDR3 DNA
TRBV4-1	14	-	TRBJ1-4	TRBD1	CASSPGTESEKLFF	TGCGCCAGCAGCCCCGGGACAGAGTCGGAAAAACTGTTTTTT
TRBV18	17	-	TRBJ2-7	-	CASSPPGAGGRLTEQYF	TGTGCCAGCTCACCACCGGGCGCCGGGGGGCGGCTTACCGAGCAGTACTTC
TRBV10-3	14	-	TRBJ2-3	-	CAISESPGTDTQYF	TGTGCCATCAGTGAGTCCCCGGGGACGGATACGCAGTATTTT
TRBV5-1	17	-	TRBJ2-1	-	CASSLGAGQGSYNEQFF	TGCGCCAGCAGCTTGGGGGCTGGGCAGGGGTCCTACAATGAGCAGTTCTTC
TRBV6-1	16	-	TRBJ2-1	TRBD2	CASSVGLAGKYNEQFF	TGTGCCAGCAGTGTGGGACTAGCGGGGAAATACAATGAGCAGTTCTTC
TRBV7-9	11	few	TRBJ2-5	-	CASSFVEALYF	TGTGCCAGCAGCTTTGTGGAGGCCCTATACTTC
TRBV2	16	-	TRBJ1-3	TRBD1	CASSVNRGNSGNTIYF	TGTGCCAGCAGTGTCAACAGGGGTAACTCTGGAAACACCATATATTTT
TRBV30	10	once	TRBJ2-5	-	CAWRGETQYF	TGTGCCTGGAGAGGGGAGACCCAGTACTTC
TRBV5-1	15	-	TRBJ2-7	-	CASSRDPLYDYEQYF	TGCGCCAGCAGTCGGGATCCCCTCTACGACTACGAGCAGTACTTC
TRBV7-2	14	many	TRBJ1-2	TRBD1	CASSPRTGTDGYTF	TGTGCCAGCAGCCCGAGGACAGGGACAGATGGCTACACCTTC
TRBV29-1	16	-	TRBJ2-2	-	CSVEKGIQGNTGELFF	TGCAGCGTTGAAAAGGGAATACAGGGTAACACCGGGGAGCTGTTTTTT
TRBV9	15	-	TRBJ1-1	-	CASSERGMGNTEAFF	TGTGCCAGCAGCGAGAGAGGGATGGGGAACACTGAAGCTTTCTTT
TRBV7-2	14	few	TRBJ1-5	TRBD1	CASSLVQGEQPQHF	TGTGCCAGCAGCTTAGTGCAGGGGGAGCAGCCCCAGCATTTT
TRBV28	13	few	TRBJ2-2	-	CASTGSPTGELFF	TGTGCCAGCACCGGCAGCCCCACCGGGGAGCTGTTTTTT
TRBV15	13	once	TRBJ2-7	TRBD1	CATSRTGAYEQYF	TGTGCCACCAGCCGGACAGGGGCGTACGAGCAGTACTTC
TRBV14	14	-	TRBJ2-7	-	CASSPAGLSYEQYF	TGTGCCAGCAGCCCCGCGGGACTGTCCTACGAGCAGTACTTC
TRBV6-5	14	-	TRBJ1-1	-	CASSRDNLEVGAFF	TGTGCCAGCAGCCGCGACAACCTGGAGGTGGGAGCTTTCTTT
TRBV2	14	-	TRBJ1-4	-	CASRPRDNLGKLFF	TGTGCCAGCAGGCCCCGGGACAATCTTGGAAAACTGTTTTTT
TRBV7-9	14	few	TRBJ2-1	-	CASSSGTTWEEQFF	TGTGCCAGCAGCTCGGGGACCACATGGGAGGAGCAGTTCTTC
TRBV6-5	15	-	TRBJ2-3	TRBD1	CASSTTGVSTDTQYF	TGTGCCAGCAGCACAACAGGGGTTAGCACAGATACGCAGTATTTT
TRBV7-2	14	-	TRBJ2-7	-	CASSPRGSSYEQYF	TGTGCCAGCAGCCCCCGGGGAAGCTCCTACGAGCAGTACTTC
TRBV5-4	14	once	TRBJ2-5	TRBD2	CASSGRDLAETQYF	TGTGCCAGCAGCGGGAGGGACTTGGCAGAGACCCAGTACTTC
TRBV7-9	14	-	TRBJ1-2	TRBD1	CASSSGQGFYGYTF	TGTGCCAGCAGCTCCGGACAGGGATTCTATGGCTACACCTTC
TRBV6-6	16	-	TRBJ2-5	TRBD1	CASSYFAGTGDETQYF	TGTGCCAGCAGTTACTTTGCAGGGACAGGGGACGAGACCCAGTACTTC
TRBV5-6	14	few	TRBJ1-1	-	CASSLVWGYTEAFF	TGTGCCAGCAGCCTAGTTTGGGGGTACACTGAAGCTTTCTTT
TRBV29-1	12	-	TRBJ1-4	-	CSFRVGSEKLFF	TGCAGCTTTCGTGTTGGGAGCGAAAAACTGTTTTTT